The text below deals with one T cell receptor (beta chain). Autoimmune disease history or systemic immunosuppression barred patients. Per germline, CDR1 SGHTA and CDR2 FQGTGA. Unmatched junction bases numbered 7, after V lost 4 bases and J lost 5 bases. The CDR3 is 15 amino acids. Method: immunoSEQ multiplex PCR; TCRdb's copy keeps in-frame clones and lacks some. Among roughly 86,000 clones listed, 80% to 90% were seen once. The sample comes from a study of OX40 agonist ivuxolimab in advanced cancers. Study-level information: Two cutaneous melanoma patients and one hepatocellular carcinoma patient, three in all, had partial responses.

This receptor was obtained from an adult with an advanced solid tumor such as melanoma, head and neck, liver or kidney cancer. The material was CD4+ or CD8+ T cells sorted from blood, obtained in a trial of the OX40 agonist ivuxolimab. The V gene is TRBV7-3, the J gene TRBJ2-5, with 10 bases matching TRBD2. The CDR3 DNA sequence: TGTGCCAGCAGCTCAACACTAGCGGGGTATGAGACCCAGTACTTC. This sequence encodes CASSSTLAGYETQYF.